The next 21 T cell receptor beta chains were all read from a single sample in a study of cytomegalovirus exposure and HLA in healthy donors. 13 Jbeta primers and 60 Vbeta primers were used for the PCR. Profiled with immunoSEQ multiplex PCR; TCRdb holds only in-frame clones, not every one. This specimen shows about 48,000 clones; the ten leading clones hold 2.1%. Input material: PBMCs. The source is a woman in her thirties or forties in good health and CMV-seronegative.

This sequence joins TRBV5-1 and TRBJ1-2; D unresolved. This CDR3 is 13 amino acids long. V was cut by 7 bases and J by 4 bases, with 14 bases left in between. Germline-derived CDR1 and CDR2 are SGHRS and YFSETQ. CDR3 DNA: TGCGCCAGCGCGGGCCTTTACGGCTATGGCTACACCTTC. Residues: CASAGLYGYGYTF.

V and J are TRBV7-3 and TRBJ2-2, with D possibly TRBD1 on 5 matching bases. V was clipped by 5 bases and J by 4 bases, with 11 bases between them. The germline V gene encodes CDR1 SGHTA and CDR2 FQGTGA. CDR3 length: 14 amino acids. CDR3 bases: TGTGCCAGCAGCCCCCAAAGGGGCACCGGGGAGCTGTTTTTT. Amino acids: CASSPQRGTGELFF.

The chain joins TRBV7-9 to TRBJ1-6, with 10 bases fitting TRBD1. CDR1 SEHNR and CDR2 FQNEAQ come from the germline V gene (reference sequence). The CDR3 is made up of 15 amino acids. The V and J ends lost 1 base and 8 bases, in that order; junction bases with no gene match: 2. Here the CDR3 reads CASSLGQGAYSPLHF. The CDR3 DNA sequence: TGTGCCAGCAGCTTAGGACAGGGGGCGTATTCACCCCTCCACTTT. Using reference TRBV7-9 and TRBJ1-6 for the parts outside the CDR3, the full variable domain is DTGVSQNPRHKITKRGQNVTFRCDPISEHNRLYWYRQTLGQGPEFLTYFQNEAQLEKSRLLSDRFSAERPKGSFSTLEIQRTEQGDSAMYLCASSLGQGAYSPLHFGNGTRLTVT.

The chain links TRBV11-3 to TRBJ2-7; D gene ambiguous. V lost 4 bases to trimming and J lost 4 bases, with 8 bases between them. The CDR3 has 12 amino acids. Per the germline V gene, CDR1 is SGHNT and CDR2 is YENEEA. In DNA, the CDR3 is TGTGCCAGCAGCTACATAGCTTACGAGCAGTACTTC. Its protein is CASSYIAYEQYF.

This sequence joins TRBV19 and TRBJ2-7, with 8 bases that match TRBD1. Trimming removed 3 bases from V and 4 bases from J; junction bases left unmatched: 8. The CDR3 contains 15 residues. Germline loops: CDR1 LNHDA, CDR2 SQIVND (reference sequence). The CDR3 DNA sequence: TGTGCCAGTAGTATTGCGACAGGGGTAGAGTACGAGCAGTACTTC. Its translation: CASSIATGVEYEQYF.

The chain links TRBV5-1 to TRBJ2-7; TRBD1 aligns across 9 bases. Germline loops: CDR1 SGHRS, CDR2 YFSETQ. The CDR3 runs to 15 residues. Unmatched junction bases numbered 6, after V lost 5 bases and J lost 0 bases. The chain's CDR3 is CASSRQGDHSYEQYF. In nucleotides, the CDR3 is TGCGCCAGCAGTAGACAGGGGGACCACTCCTACGAGCAGTACTTC.

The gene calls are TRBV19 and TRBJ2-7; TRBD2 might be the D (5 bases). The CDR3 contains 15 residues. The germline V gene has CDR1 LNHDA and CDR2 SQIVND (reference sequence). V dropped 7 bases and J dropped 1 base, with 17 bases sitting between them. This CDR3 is CASTPRESHSYEQYF. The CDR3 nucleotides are TGTGCCAGTACGCCCCGGGAAAGTCATTCCTACGAGCAGTACTTC.

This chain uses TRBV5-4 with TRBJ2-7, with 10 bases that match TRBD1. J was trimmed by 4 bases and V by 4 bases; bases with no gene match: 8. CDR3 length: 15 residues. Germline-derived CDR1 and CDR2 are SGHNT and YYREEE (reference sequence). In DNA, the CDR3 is TGTGCCAGCAGCCCCGGGACAGGGGAAGGGTACGAGCAGTACTTC. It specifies CASSPGTGEGYEQYF.

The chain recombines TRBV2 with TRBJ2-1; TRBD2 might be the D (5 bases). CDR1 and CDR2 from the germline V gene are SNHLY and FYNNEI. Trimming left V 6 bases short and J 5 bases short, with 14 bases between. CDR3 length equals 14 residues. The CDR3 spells CASRGGSANNEQFF. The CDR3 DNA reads TGTGCCAGCAGGGGTGGTAGCGCGAACAATGAGCAGTTCTTC.

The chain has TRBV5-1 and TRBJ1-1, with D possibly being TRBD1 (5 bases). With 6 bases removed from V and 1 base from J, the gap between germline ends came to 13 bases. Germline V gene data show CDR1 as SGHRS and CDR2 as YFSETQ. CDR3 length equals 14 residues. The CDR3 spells CASKRLGGNTEAFF. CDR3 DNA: TGCGCCAGCAAACGGTTGGGGGGGAACACTGAAGCTTTCTTT.

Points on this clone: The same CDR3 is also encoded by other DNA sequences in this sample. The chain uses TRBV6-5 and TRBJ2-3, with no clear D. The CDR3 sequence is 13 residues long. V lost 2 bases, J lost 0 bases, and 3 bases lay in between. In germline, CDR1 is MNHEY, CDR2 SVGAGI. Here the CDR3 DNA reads TGTGCCAGCAGTTACCTCAGCACAGATACGCAGTATTTT. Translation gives CASSYLSTDTQYF.

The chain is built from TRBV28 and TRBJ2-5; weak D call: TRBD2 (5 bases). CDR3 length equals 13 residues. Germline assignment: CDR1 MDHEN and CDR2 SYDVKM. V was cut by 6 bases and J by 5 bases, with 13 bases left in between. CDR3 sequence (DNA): TGTGCCAGCAGGGGGTTCCCGGGGGAGACCCAGTACTTC. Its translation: CASRGFPGETQYF.

The CDR3 sequence is CATPARSSGSSDTQYF. CDR3 nucleotides: TGTGCCACCCCCGCCAGGAGTAGCGGGAGTTCAGATACGCAGTATTTT. The genes are TRBV28 and TRBJ2-3, with 9 bases that match TRBD2. There are 16 residues in the CDR3. Germline assignment: CDR1 MDHEN and CDR2 SYDVKM. V gave up 10 bases and J gave up 4 bases; unmatched junction bases: 15.

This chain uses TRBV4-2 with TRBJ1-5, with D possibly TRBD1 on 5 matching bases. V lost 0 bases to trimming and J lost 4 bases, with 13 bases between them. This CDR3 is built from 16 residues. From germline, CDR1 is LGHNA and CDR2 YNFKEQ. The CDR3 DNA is TGTGCCAGCAGCCAAGATCTGGCAGGGCCTAATCAGCCCCAGCATTTT. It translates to CASSQDLAGPNQPQHF.

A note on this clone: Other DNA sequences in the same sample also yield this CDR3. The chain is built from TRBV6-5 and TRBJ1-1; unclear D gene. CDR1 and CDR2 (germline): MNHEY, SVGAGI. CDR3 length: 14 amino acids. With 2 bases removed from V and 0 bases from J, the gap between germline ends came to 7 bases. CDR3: CASSYGRMNTEAFF. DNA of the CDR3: TGTGCCAGCAGTTACGGGCGTATGAACACTGAAGCTTTCTTT.

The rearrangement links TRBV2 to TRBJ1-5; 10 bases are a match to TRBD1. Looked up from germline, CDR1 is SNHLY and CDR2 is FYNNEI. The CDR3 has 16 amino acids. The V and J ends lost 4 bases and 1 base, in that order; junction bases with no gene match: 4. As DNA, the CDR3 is TGTGCCAGCAGTGGGACAGGGGGATTCAGCAATCAGCCCCAGCATTTT. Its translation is CASSGTGGFSNQPQHF.

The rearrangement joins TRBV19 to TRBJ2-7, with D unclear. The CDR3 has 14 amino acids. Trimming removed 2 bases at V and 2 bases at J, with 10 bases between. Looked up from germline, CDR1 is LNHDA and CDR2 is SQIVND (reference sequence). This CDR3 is CASSISLTAYEQYF. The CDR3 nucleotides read TGTGCCAGTAGTATATCGTTGACTGCCTACGAGCAGTACTTC.

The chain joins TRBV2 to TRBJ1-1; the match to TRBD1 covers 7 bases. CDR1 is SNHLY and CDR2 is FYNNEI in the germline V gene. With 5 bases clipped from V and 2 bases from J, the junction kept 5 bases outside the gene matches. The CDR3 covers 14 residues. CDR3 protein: CASSTGAQNTEAFF. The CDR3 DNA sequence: TGTGCCAGCAGTACAGGGGCCCAAAACACTGAAGCTTTCTTT.

In DNA form, the CDR3 reads TGTGCCAGCAGCTTAGGCGGGGGGTCGGTCTACGAGCAGTACTTC. This sequence encodes CASSLGGGSVYEQYF. The chain links TRBV7-2 to TRBJ2-7, with 8 nucleotides matching TRBD2. CDR3 length: 15 residues. Germline V gene sequence: CDR1 SGHTA, CDR2 FQGNSA. V lost 1 base to trimming and J lost 3 bases; unmatched junction nucleotides: 5. Drawing the rest from reference TRBV7-2 and TRBJ2-7, the complete variable domain is GAGVSQSPSNKVTEKGKDVELRCDPISGHTALYWYRQSLGQGLEFLIYFQGNSAPDKSGLPSDRFSAERTGGSVSTLTIQRTQQEDSAVYLCASSLGGGSVYEQYFGPGTRLTVT.

CDR3 sequence (DNA): TGTGCCAGCAGCGGCGGGACCCCTAATCAGCCCCAGCATTTT. Translating it yields CASSGGTPNQPQHF. This chain links TRBV9 with TRBJ1-5, with D possibly matching TRBD1 (5 bases). The CDR3 spans 14 residues. Germline CDR1 is SGDLS and CDR2 is YYNGEE. V lost 3 bases and J lost 4, with 11 bases in between. Looking up the rest from reference TRBV9 and TRBJ1-5 gives the full variable domain: DSGVTQTPKHLITATGQRVTLRCSPRSGDLSVYWYQQSLDQGLQFLIQYYNGEERAKGNILERFSAQQFPDLHSELNLSSLELGDSALYFCASSGGTPNQPQHFGDGTRLSIL.

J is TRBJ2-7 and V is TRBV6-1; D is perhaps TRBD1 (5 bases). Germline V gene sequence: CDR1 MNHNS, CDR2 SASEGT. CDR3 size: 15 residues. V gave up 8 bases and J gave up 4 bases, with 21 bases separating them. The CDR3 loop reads CASAWRQGSTYEQYF. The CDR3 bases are TGTGCCAGCGCTTGGCGGCAGGGATCGACGTACGAGCAGTACTTC.